This TCR beta chain came from a study of blood T cell repertoires in COVID-19. The overall study: Material from acute and convalescent COVID-19 was sourced from the United States, Italy and Spain.

Assay used: immunoSEQ multiplex PCR; TCRdb lists only in-frame clones, some missing. The table lists about 210,000 clones, around 84% of them singletons. Individuals drawn from 20 to 25 US areas were about 18 to 95 years old. Participants' own reports of clinical history determined their cohort assignment. CDR1 and CDR2 (germline): LNHDA, SQIVND (reference sequence). Trimming removed 4 bases from V and 2 bases from J, with 8 bases in between. This CDR3 spans 13 amino acids. The chain recombines TRBV19 with TRBJ1-2; D is possibly TRBD1 (6 bases). This receptor was identified in a man aged 25-45 years with acute COVID-19. The sequenced sample consisted of PBMCs or T cells enriched from blood (not recorded which). CDR3 bases: TGTGCCAGTAGTAAAGGGACAAACTATGGCTACACCTTC. Protein: CASSKGTNYGYTF.